Listed below are T cell receptor beta chains from one sample, sequenced in a study of T cells after yellow fever vaccination. In TCRdb, the 5' RACE reads were re-called with MiXCR into one record per CDR3 protein. The profile shows roughly 400,000 distinct CDR3 sequences, 18% of them singletons. Sequences were derived from PBMCs, sampled before the yellow fever booster vaccination. Source of these receptors: a man aged 18-30 years who received the YFV17D yellow fever vaccine. Both conserved end residues are part of each CDR3. D genes are given only for firm matches. Size is omitted from some rows. Given values are once, few, many or a class for expanded clones.

v_call,clone_size,j_call,d_call,cdr3_aa,cdr3_nt
TRBV29-1,NA,TRBJ1-2,NA,CSADRAGYTF,TGCAGCGCGGACCGAGCGGGCTACACCTTC
TRBV4-3,NA,TRBJ2-1,TRBD1,CASSRGTGANNEQFF,TGCGCCAGCAGCCGCGGGACAGGGGCAAACAATGAGCAGTTCTTC
TRBV29-1,NA,TRBJ1-1,NA,CSVRDQGGDTEAFF,TGCAGCGTCCGGGACCAAGGTGGGGATACTGAAGCTTTCTTT
TRBV6-5,NA,TRBJ1-1,NA,CASTPPGVWTEAFF,TGTGCCTCAACCCCCCCAGGGGTTTGGACTGAAGCTTTCTTT
TRBV18,NA,TRBJ1-2,NA,CASSPNSGRNYGYTF,TGTGCCAGCTCACCAAACAGCGGCAGAAACTATGGCTACACCTTC
TRBV6-5,few,TRBJ2-1,TRBD2,CASSYGSGSSYNEQFF,TGTGCCAGCAGTTACGGTAGCGGGAGCTCCTACAATGAGCAGTTCTTC
TRBV7-2,NA,TRBJ1-6,TRBD1,CASSLVTSGGNSPLHF,TGTGCCAGCAGCTTAGTCACCTCAGGGGGTAATTCACCCCTCCACTTT
TRBV20-1,few,TRBJ1-1,TRBD1,CSAGGQGARTEAFF,TGCAGTGCTGGCGGACAGGGGGCGAGGACTGAAGCTTTCTTT
TRBV29-1,NA,TRBJ2-7,NA,CSVEAGEQYF,TGCAGCGTTGAAGCGGGAGAGCAGTACTTC
TRBV5-1,NA,TRBJ2-5,NA,CASRDWIQETQYF,TGCGCCAGCAGAGACTGGATCCAAGAGACCCAGTACTTC
TRBV10-3,few,TRBJ1-3,NA,CAISEAGSGNTIYF,TGTGCCATCAGTGAGGCAGGGTCCGGAAACACCATATATTTT
TRBV10-3,few,TRBJ2-3,TRBD2,CAITRVPAGGDTDTQYF,TGTGCCATCACCCGAGTGCCAGCGGGGGGGGATACAGATACGCAGTATTTT
TRBV12-3/TRBV12-4,NA,TRBJ1-5,NA,CASRVAGGEPQHF,TGTGCCAGCAGGGTCGCCGGGGGGGAGCCCCAGCATTTT
TRBV6-4,many,TRBJ1-3,NA,CASSDTQFSGNTIYF,TGTGCCAGCAGTGACACACAGTTCTCTGGAAACACCATATATTTT
TRBV7-8,few,TRBJ1-2,NA,CASSLVFGSNYGYTF,TGTGCCAGCAGCTTAGTTTTTGGGTCTAACTATGGCTACACCTTC
TRBV6-2/TRBV6-3,NA,TRBJ2-7,NA,CASSYSRGDYEQYF,TGTGCCAGCAGTTACTCTAGGGGCGACTACGAGCAGTACTTC
TRBV3-1,NA,TRBJ1-1,TRBD1,CASSQGSGQGGTFF,TGTGCCAGCAGCCAGGGATCGGGACAGGGAGGAACTTTCTTT
TRBV5-6,NA,TRBJ1-1,TRBD1,CASSPQPGGLNTEAFF,TGTGCCAGCAGCCCACAGCCAGGGGGCCTGAACACTGAAGCTTTCTTT
TRBV7-9,NA,TRBJ2-2,NA,CASSFVEGEQETGELFF,TGTGCCAGCAGCTTCGTAGAGGGGGAGCAGGAAACCGGGGAGCTGTTTTTT
TRBV20-1,many,TRBJ1-1,NA,CSARRSVEHLNMNTEAFF,TGCAGTGCTAGAAGATCGGTGGAACACCTAAACATGAACACTGAAGCTTTCTTT
TRBV29-1,NA,TRBJ2-5,TRBD1,CSARGQIETQYF,TGCAGCGCCCGGGGACAGATAGAGACCCAGTACTTC
TRBV12-3/TRBV12-4,few,TRBJ2-3,NA,CASSSLGGRPVPDTQYF,TGTGCCAGCAGTTCCCTCGGGGGCCGACCAGTACCAGATACGCAGTATTTT
TRBV27,NA,TRBJ2-7,TRBD2,CATGGGPLPYEQYF,TGTGCCACCGGGGGGGGCCCATTACCCTACGAGCAGTACTTC
TRBV30,few,TRBJ1-5,TRBD1,CAWDRGQDQPQHF,TGTGCCTGGGACAGGGGGCAGGATCAGCCCCAGCATTTT
TRBV20-1,few,TRBJ2-7,TRBD2,CSAFLAGRVIGEQYF,TGCAGTGCCTTTCTAGCGGGGAGGGTAATTGGCGAGCAGTACTTC
TRBV6-2/TRBV6-3,once,TRBJ2-2,NA,CATRSGELFF,TGTGCCACGAGATCCGGGGAGCTGTTTTTT
TRBV7-9,NA,TRBJ1-5,TRBD1,CASSRGRGVNQPQHF,TGTGCCAGCAGCCGGGGCAGGGGGGTCAATCAGCCCCAGCATTTT
TRBV12-3/TRBV12-4,once,TRBJ2-5,TRBD1,CASSPDRGEETQYF,TGTGCCAGCAGTCCGGACAGGGGAGAAGAGACCCAGTACTTC
TRBV5-1,many,TRBJ1-1,NA,CASSFSTGMNTEAFF,TGCGCCAGCAGCTTCTCGACCGGCATGAACACTGAAGCTTTCTTT
TRBV3-1,many,TRBJ2-5,NA,CASSPGEGLETQYF,TGTGCCAGCAGTCCGGGAGAAGGGTTAGAGACCCAGTACTTC
TRBV4-2,NA,TRBJ2-1,NA,CASSHQDYSYNEQFF,TGTGCCAGCAGCCATCAGGACTACTCCTACAATGAGCAGTTCTTC
TRBV4-2,many,TRBJ1-6,TRBD1,CASSQENRGPSPLHF,TGTGCCAGCAGCCAAGAGAACAGGGGGCCTTCACCCCTCCACTTT
TRBV7-9,once,TRBJ2-3,NA,CASTWGADGTDTQYF,TGTGCCAGCACCTGGGGGGCGGATGGCACAGATACGCAGTATTTT
TRBV29-1,few,TRBJ1-1,NA,CSVEQGPGTEAFF,TGCAGCGTTGAACAAGGGCCGGGCACTGAAGCTTTCTTT
TRBV6-1,NA,TRBJ1-1,TRBD1,CASSEEEGAGRYTEAFF,TGTGCCAGCAGTGAAGAGGAGGGGGCGGGTAGGTACACTGAAGCTTTCTTT
TRBV4-3,NA,TRBJ1-6,NA,CASSHLVTYNSPLHF,TGCGCCAGCAGCCATTTGGTCACCTATAATTCACCCCTCCACTTT
TRBV5-1,many,TRBJ2-1,NA,CASSLGGGEQFF,TGTGCCAGCAGTCTGGGGGGGGGCGAGCAGTTCTTC
TRBV7-2,many,TRBJ2-1,NA,CASSPYNEQFF,TGTGCCAGCAGCCCTTACAATGAGCAGTTCTTC
TRBV28,few,TRBJ2-1,NA,CASSRSGSSYNEQFF,TGTGCCAGCAGCCGTAGCGGTAGCTCCTACAATGAGCAGTTCTTC
TRBV15,NA,TRBJ2-4,NA,CATSRDPGNGNIQYF,TGTGCCACCAGCAGAGATCCGGGTAACGGGAACATTCAGTACTTC
TRBV14,NA,TRBJ2-7,NA,CASSPGPSPYSYEQYF,TGTGCCAGCAGCCCCGGCCCTTCACCCTACTCCTACGAGCAGTACTTC
TRBV4-3,few,TRBJ1-3,NA,CASSQDQASWNTIYF,TGCGCCAGCAGCCAAGACCAGGCCTCTTGGAACACCATATATTTT
TRBV11-2,NA,TRBJ2-3,NA,CASSPPAGDTQYF,TGTGCCAGCAGCCCCCCGGCCGGGGATACGCAGTATTTT
TRBV11-2,NA,TRBJ2-5,NA,CASTIRAGGQETQYF,TGTGCCAGCACCATCCGGGCTGGGGGCCAAGAGACCCAGTACTTC
TRBV24-1,NA,TRBJ2-7,NA,CATRATYEQYF,TGTGCCACCAGAGCCACATACGAGCAGTACTTC
TRBV4-3,few,TRBJ2-3,TRBD2,CASSRTSPTDTQYF,TGCGCCAGCAGTCGGACTAGCCCCACAGATACGCAGTATTTT
TRBV5-1,NA,TRBJ2-7,NA,CASSLETGTSYEQYF,TGCGCCAGCAGCTTGGAAACAGGAACTAGTTACGAGCAGTACTTC
TRBV4-1,NA,TRBJ2-3,TRBD2,CASSRLAGGVLTDTQYF,TGCGCCAGCAGTAGACTAGCGGGGGGAGTTCTCACAGATACGCAGTATTTT
TRBV18,few,TRBJ2-5,NA,CASSPSWGASETQYF,TGTGCCAGCTCACCTTCCTGGGGGGCCTCGGAGACCCAGTACTTC
TRBV9,NA,TRBJ2-5,NA,CASSQRRDSYQETQYF,TGTGCCAGCAGTCAAAGGCGGGACAGCTACCAAGAGACCCAGTACTTC
TRBV3-1,few,TRBJ2-1,NA,CASSHSLPRSEQFF,TGTGCCAGCAGCCATTCGCTCCCGAGGTCTGAGCAGTTCTTC
TRBV4-3,many,TRBJ2-4,TRBD1,CASSQDGQGNIQYF,TGCGCCAGCAGCCAGGACGGACAGGGAAACATTCAGTACTTC
TRBV7-2,NA,TRBJ1-2,NA,CASSLGAGNGYTF,TGTGCCAGCAGCTTAGGCGCTGGGAACGGCTACACCTTC
TRBV7-2,few,TRBJ2-5,TRBD1,CASSLARGGVGSTQYF,TGTGCCAGCAGCTTAGCGCGAGGGGGCGTAGGGTCGACCCAGTACTTC